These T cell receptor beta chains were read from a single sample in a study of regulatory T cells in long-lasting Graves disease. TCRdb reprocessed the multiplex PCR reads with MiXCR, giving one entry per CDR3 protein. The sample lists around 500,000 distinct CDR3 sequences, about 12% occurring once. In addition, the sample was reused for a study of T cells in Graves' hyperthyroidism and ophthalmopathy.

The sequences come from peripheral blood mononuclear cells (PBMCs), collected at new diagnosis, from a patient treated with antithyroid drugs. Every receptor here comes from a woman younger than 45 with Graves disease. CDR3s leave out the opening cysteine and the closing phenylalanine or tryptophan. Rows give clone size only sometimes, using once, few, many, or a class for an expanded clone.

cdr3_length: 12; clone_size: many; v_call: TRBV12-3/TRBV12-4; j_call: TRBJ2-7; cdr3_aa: ASSFRGSVDEQY
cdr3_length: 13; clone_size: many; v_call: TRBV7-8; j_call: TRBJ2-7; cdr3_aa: ASSSRRDRGYEQY
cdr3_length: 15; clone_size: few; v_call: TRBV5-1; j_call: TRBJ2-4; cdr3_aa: ASSFVTGRGAKNIQY
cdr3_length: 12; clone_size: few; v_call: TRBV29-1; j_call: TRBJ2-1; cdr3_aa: SAQLAGGPNEQF
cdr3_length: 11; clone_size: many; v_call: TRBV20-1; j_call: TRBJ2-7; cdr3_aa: SARGQARYEQY
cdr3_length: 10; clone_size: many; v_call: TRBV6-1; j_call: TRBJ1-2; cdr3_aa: ASSRVGNGYT
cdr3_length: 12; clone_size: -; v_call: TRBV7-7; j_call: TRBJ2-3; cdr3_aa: ASSWDLSTDTQY
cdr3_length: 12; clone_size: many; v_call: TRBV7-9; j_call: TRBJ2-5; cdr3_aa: ASSLMGGTETQY
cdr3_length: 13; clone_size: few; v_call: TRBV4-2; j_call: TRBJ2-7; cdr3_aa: ASSKLAGPSYEQY
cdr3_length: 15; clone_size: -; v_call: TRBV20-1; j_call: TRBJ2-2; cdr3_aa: SAREVPGVISGGELF
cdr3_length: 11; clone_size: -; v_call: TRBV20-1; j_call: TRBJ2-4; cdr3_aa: SARGRAKNIQY
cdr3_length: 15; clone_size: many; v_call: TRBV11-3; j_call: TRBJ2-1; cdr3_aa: ASSLVASTSSYNEQF
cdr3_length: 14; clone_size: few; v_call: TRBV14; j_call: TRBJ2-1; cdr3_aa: ASSQERLAGGIRQF
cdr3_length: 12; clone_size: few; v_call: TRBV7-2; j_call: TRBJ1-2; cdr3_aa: ASSFRGRGYGYT
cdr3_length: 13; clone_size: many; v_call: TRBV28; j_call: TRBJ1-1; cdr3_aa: ASSFPGQKNTEAF
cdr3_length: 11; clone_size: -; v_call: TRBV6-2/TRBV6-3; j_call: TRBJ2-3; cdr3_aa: AAGRRSTDTQY
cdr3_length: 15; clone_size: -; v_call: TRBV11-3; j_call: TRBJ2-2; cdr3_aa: ASSPRPGLGFRGELF
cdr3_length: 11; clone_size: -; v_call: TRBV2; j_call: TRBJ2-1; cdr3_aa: ASIRPNLFEQF
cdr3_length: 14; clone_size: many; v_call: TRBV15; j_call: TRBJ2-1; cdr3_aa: ATSRVRGMLYNEQF
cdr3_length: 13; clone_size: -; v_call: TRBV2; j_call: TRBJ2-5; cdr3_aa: ASCYRKGNGETQY
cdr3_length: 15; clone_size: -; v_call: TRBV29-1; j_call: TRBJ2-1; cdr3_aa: SVEGLAGDGGVNEQF
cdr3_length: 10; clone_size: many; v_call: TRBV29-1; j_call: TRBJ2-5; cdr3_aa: SVVLYQETQY
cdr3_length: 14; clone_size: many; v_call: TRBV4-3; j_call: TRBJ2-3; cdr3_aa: ASSQGPGGGTDTQY
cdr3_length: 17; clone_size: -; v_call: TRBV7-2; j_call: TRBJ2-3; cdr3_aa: ASSLVGAGTSGSTDTQY
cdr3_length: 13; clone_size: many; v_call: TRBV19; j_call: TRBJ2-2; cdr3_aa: ASSNRGEGTGELF
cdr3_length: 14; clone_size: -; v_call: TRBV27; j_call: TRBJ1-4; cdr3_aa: ASSLPSTGGWEKLF